This section outlines one T cell receptor beta chain sequence together with its context. The CDR3 contains 15 residues. The germline CDR1 and CDR2 sequences are LNHDA and SQIVND (reference sequence). V was pared by 3 bases and J by 2 bases, with 7 bases of the junction left unmatched. This sample stems from a study of blood T cell repertoires in COVID-19. At the level of the study: Specimens from acute and convalescent COVID-19 originated in the United States, Italy and Spain. In each case, the material was cDNA or gDNA derived from T cells, B-cell-depleted T cells, or PBMCs.

Study processing details: Scientists estimated how many nucleated cells there were by amplifying reference gene primers. Sequenced by immunoSEQ multiplex PCR; TCRdb stores in-frame clones only, minus some. The V and J calls and clone size are taken from that table; D and trimming were inferred from the DNA. The sample contains roughly 280,000 clones, approximately 86% of which appear only once. This chain connects TRBV19 to TRBJ2-7; TRBD2 matches 7 bases. What was sequenced was peripheral blood. This sequence was found in a young man with active or convalescent COVID-19. The CDR3 DNA is TGTGCCAGTAGTATGGGCGCGGGAGTCCCCTACGAGCAGTACTTC. Amino acid sequence: CASSMGAGVPYEQYF.